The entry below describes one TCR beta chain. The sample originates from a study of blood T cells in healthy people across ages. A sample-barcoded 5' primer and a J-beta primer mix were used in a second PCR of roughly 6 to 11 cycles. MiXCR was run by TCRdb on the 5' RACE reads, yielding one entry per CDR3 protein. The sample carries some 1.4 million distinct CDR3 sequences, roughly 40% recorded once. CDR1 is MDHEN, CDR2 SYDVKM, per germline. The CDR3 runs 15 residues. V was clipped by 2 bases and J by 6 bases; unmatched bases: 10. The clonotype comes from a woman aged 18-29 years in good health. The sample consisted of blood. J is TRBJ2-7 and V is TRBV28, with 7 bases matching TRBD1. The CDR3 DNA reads TGTGCCAGCAGTTTAACACAGGGGCTCCACTGCGAGCAGTACTTC. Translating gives CASSLTQGLHCEQYF.